The 4 T cell receptor beta chains given below trace back to one sample, sequenced in a study of blood T cell repertoires in COVID-19. Only in-frame clones appear in the TCRdb table, and some are missing; sequencing was by immunoSEQ multiplex PCR. The sample records 100,000 to 130,000 clones, around four fifths being singletons. The sequencing sample was made of peripheral blood. The receptors shown here come from a man between 70 and 80 years old with acute or convalescent COVID-19.

This sequence joins TRBV11-1 and TRBJ1-6; D not resolved. From germline, CDR1 is SGHAT and CDR2 FQDESV (reference sequence). V lost 6 bases, J lost 0 bases, and 6 bases lay in between. CDR3 size: 14 residues. In nucleotides, the CDR3 is TGTGCCAGCAGTGTCCGCTCCTATAATTCACCCCTCCACTTT. As protein: CASSVRSYNSPLHF. The full variable domain, its missing parts supplied by reference TRBV11-1 and TRBJ1-6, is EAEVAQSPRYKITEKSQAVAFWCDPISGHATLYWYRQILGQGPELLVQFQDESVVDDSQLPKDRFSAERLKGVDSTLKIQPAELGDSAMYLCASSVRSYNSPLHFGNGTRLTVT.

This rearrangement joins TRBV3-1 (or the pseudogene TRBV3-2) to TRBJ1-6, with 8 bases aligning to TRBD1. V lost 4 bases to trimming and J lost 9 bases; unmatched junction nucleotides: 5. The CDR3 has 14 residues. Per the germline V gene, CDR1 is LGHDT and CDR2 is YNNKEL (reference sequence). The CDR3 DNA follows: TGTGCCAGCAGCCTAGAGACAGGGGCTTCACCCCTCCACTTT. It specifies CASSLETGASPLHF.

The chain joins TRBV12-3 or TRBV12-4 to TRBJ1-2; 8 bases map to TRBD1. The CDR3 spans 13 residues. Trimming took 6 bases from V and 6 from J; bases not matched to a gene: 6. As DNA, the CDR3 is TGTGCCAGCAGCCCGGACAGGGTGGATGGCTACACCTTC. Residues: CASSPDRVDGYTF.

The chain links TRBV5-1 to TRBJ1-2, with 7 bases that match TRBD1. Germline V gives CDR1 SGHRS, CDR2 YFSETQ. The length of the CDR3 is 13 residues. The ends lost 0 bases at V and 9 bases at J; junction bases unmatched: 5. This CDR3 reads CASSLAETGSYTF. The DNA for the CDR3 is TGCGCCAGCAGCTTGGCCGAGACAGGGAGCTACACCTTC.